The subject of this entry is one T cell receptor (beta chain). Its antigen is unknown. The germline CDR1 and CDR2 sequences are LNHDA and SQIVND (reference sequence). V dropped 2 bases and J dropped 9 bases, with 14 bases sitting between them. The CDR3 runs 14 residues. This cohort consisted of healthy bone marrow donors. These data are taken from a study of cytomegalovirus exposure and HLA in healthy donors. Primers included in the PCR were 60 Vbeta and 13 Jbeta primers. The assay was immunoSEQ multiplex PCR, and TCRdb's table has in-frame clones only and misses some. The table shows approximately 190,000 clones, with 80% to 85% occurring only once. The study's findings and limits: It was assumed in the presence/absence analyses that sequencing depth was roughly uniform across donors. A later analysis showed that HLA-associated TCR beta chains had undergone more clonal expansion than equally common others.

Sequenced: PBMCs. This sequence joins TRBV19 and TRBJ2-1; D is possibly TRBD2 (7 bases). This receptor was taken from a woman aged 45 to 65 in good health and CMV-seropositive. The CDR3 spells CASSIPWGGGEQFF. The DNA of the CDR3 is TGTGCCAGTAGTATACCATGGGGGGGCGGTGAGCAGTTCTTC.